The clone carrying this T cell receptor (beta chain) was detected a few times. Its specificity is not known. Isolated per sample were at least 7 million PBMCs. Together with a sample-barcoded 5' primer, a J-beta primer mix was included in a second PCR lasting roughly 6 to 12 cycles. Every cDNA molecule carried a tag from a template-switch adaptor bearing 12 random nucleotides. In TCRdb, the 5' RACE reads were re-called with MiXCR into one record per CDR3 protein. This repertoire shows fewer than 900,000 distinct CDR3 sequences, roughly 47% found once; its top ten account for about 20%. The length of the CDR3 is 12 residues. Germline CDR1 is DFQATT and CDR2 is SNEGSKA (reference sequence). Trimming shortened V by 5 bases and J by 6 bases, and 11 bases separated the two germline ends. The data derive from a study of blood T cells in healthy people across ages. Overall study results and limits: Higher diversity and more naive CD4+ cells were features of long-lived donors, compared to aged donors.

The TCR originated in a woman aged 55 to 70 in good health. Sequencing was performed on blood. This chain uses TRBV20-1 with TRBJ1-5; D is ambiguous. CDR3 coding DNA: TGCAGTGCTTCTCGGTTGGGTCAGCCCCAGCATTTT. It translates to CSASRLGQPQHF.